This is a list of T cell receptor beta chains from one sample in a study of neurological immune-mediated disorders. One entry per CDR3 protein, called by TCRdb with MiXCR from the 5' RACE reads. The sample lists around 71,000 distinct CDR3 sequences; approximately 13% were seen once. Sequencing was performed on PBMCs. These receptors all stem from a female donor with HTLV-1-associated myelopathy (HAM/TSP). The CDR3 runs from the conserved cysteine through the conserved F or W. A D gene is named only where the DNA matches it firmly. Only some rows state a clone size, as once, few, many or a class for expanded clones.

j_call | clone_size | d_call | v_call | cdr3_nt | cdr3_aa
TRBJ1-1 | many | TRBD1 | TRBV5-1 | TGCGCCAGCACCTCGGGACAGGGTTCCACTGAAGCTTTCTTT | CASTSGQGSTEAFF
TRBJ1-4 | - | - | TRBV7-9 | TGTGCCAGCAGCTTAGCGATCATCCCAGGGGAAAAACTGTTTTTT | CASSLAIIPGEKLFF
TRBJ2-1 | many | - | TRBV7-8 | TGTGCCAGCAGCTTTAGCGAAAGCTCCTACAATGAGCAGTTCTTC | CASSFSESSYNEQFF
TRBJ2-7 | - | - | TRBV5-1 | TGCGCCAGCAGCTTGGACGGACAGAGCTCCTACGAGCAGTACTTC | CASSLDGQSSYEQYF
TRBJ2-7 | - | - | TRBV6-1 | TGTGCCAGCAACTTTTGGACAGAGGTCTACGAGCAGTACTTC | CASNFWTEVYEQYF
TRBJ2-7 | many | - | TRBV28 | TGTGCCAGCAGTTTAACGCAGGGAACCCTCTACGAGCAGTACTTC | CASSLTQGTLYEQYF
TRBJ2-5 | - | - | TRBV4-2 | TGTGCCAGCAGCCAAGACTGGCTAGCAGTTGAGACCCAGTACTTC | CASSQDWLAVETQYF
TRBJ2-3 | many | TRBD1 | TRBV5-1 | TGCGCCAGCAGCTTGGGCGGCCGGACAGGCTACACAGATACGCAGTATTTT | CASSLGGRTGYTDTQYF
TRBJ2-3 | many | - | TRBV7-8 | TGTGCCACCCGACTAGTTGCCACAGATACGCAGTATTTT | CATRLVATDTQYF
TRBJ1-4 | - | - | TRBV11-2 | TGTGCCAGCAGCTTCGGATATGAAAAACTGTTTTTT | CASSFGYEKLFF
TRBJ2-7 | many | - | TRBV6-5 | TGTGCCAGCAGTTACTCGATTTCAGGGTACGAGCAGTACTTC | CASSYSISGYEQYF
TRBJ2-2 | few | TRBD2 | TRBV7-9 | TGTGCCAGCAGCTTACCTAGCGGGGGGCGTCCTAACACCGGGGAGCTGTTTTTT | CASSLPSGGRPNTGELFF
TRBJ2-7 | many | TRBD1 | TRBV29-1 | TGCAGCGGGGGACAGGGCGACGAGCAGTACTTC | CSGGQGDEQYF
TRBJ2-7 | many | - | TRBV6-5 | TGTGCCAGCAGTTACTCCATGGCGACAACTACCTACGAGCAGTACTTC | CASSYSMATTTYEQYF
TRBJ1-6 | many | TRBD1 | TRBV12-3/TRBV12-4 | TGTGCCAGCAGTCGACAGGGAAGCTCCTATAATTCACCCCTCCACTTT | CASSRQGSSYNSPLHF
TRBJ1-5 | - | TRBD1 | TRBV20-1 | TGCAGTGCTAGCACAGGGGAGCGACAGCCCCAGCATTTT | CSASTGERQPQHF
TRBJ1-2 | many | - | TRBV12-3/TRBV12-4 | TGTGCCAGCAGTTTGTACGGTAACTATGGCTACACCTTC | CASSLYGNYGYTF
TRBJ1-6 | many | TRBD1 | TRBV10-3 | TGTGCCATCAGTGAGTCCCGGACAGGGGCCTCTGGGGGTGACCTCCACTTT | CAISESRTGASGGDLHF
TRBJ2-2 | many | - | TRBV24-1 | TGTGCCACCAGTGATCCGACAGGGACTAACACCGGGGAGCTGTTTTTT | CATSDPTGTNTGELFF
TRBJ2-1 | many | - | TRBV5-1 | TGCGCCAGCAGCTTGGGAGGGGGAGACTACAATGAGCAGTTCTTC | CASSLGGGDYNEQFF
TRBJ2-7 | - | - | TRBV6-2/TRBV6-3 | TGTGACAGCAGTTCTGACCGGAAGCTCTACGAGCAGTACTTC | CDSSSDRKLYEQYF
TRBJ1-5 | - | - | TRBV5-6 | TGTGCCAACAGCCCCCATGGGAGCCTTAGCAATCAGCCCCAGCATTTT | CANSPHGSLSNQPQHF
TRBJ1-1 | - | - | TRBV6-2/TRBV6-3 | TGTGCCAGCGGAGAAGAGAGAGCCACTGAAGCTTTCTTT | CASGEERATEAFF
TRBJ1-6 | many | - | TRBV5-1 | TGCGCCAGCAGCTTGAACGTCTTGTCACCCTCGAGCTCCTATAATTCACCCCTCCACTTT | CASSLNVLSPSSSYNSPLHF
TRBJ2-6 | many | - | TRBV6-5 | TGTGCCAGCAGTTACTCGAGGTTATCTGGGGCCAACGTCCTGACTTTC | CASSYSRLSGANVLTF
TRBJ1-5 | many | - | TRBV20-1 | TGCAGTGCTAGCCCAGATCAGCCCCAGCATTTT | CSASPDQPQHF
TRBJ2-3 | many | TRBD2 | TRBV5-5 | TGTGCCAGCAGCTTGGTTGTTAGCGGGGGGCATGGTACGCAGTATTTT | CASSLVVSGGHGTQYF
TRBJ1-2 | many | - | TRBV9 | TGTGCCAGCAGCGTAGGAAGGGGCTATGGCTACACCTTC | CASSVGRGYGYTF
TRBJ2-2 | many | - | TRBV7-3 | TGTGCCAGCAGCTTAAATGATCCACAGAACACCGGGGAGCTGTTTTTT | CASSLNDPQNTGELFF
TRBJ2-3 | - | TRBD2 | TRBV7-2 | TGTGCCAGCAGATTCAACCCGGGGACTAGTAGCACAGATACGCAGTATTTT | CASRFNPGTSSTDTQYF
TRBJ2-2 | many | - | TRBV5-1 | TGCGCCAGCAGCTTGTGGGGGGACACCGGGGAGCTGTTTTTT | CASSLWGDTGELFF
TRBJ2-3 | many | - | TRBV6-5 | TGTGCCAGCAGAAGAGGCTGGGCAGATACGCAGTATTTT | CASRRGWADTQYF
TRBJ2-2 | many | - | TRBV5-1 | TGCGCCAGCAGCGCGGGACCCTGGGAGCTGTTTTTT | CASSAGPWELFF
TRBJ2-7 | few | - | TRBV20-1 | TGCAGTGCTAGGGACACCTACTACGAGCAGTACTTC | CSARDTYYEQYF
TRBJ1-1 | many | - | TRBV5-1 | TGCGCCAGCAGCTTGGACAGGGCGAACACTGAAGCTTTCTTT | CASSLDRANTEAFF
TRBJ2-2 | many | - | TRBV25-1 | TGTGCCAGCGGTAGTGGACGCGCCGGGGAGCTGTTTTTT | CASGSGRAGELFF
TRBJ2-7 | medium-sized | - | TRBV7-3 | TGTGCCAGCAGCTTGAACCCCTCGGGGTCCTACGAGCAGTACTTC | CASSLNPSGSYEQYF
TRBJ2-1 | many | - | TRBV2 | TGTGCCAGCAGTGTTTCGGCAGGGGGGCGTGAGCAGTTCTTC | CASSVSAGGREQFF
TRBJ2-7 | - | - | TRBV11-2 | TGTGCCAGCAGCTTAGAAGCGCTCGGGCCCTACGAGCAGTACTTC | CASSLEALGPYEQYF
TRBJ2-1 | few | TRBD1 | TRBV24-1 | TGTGCCACCAGTTGGTCAGGACAGGTAATGTATGAGCAGTTCTTC | CATSWSGQVMYEQFF
TRBJ2-7 | many | - | TRBV4-2 | TGTGCCAGCAGCCAAGACACGGGGGCCAGCCGTCGGGGCGAGCAGTACTTC | CASSQDTGASRRGEQYF
TRBJ2-1 | many | TRBD1 | TRBV28 | TGTGCCAGCCTGCAACCAGGACAGGCCACCTCCTACAATGAGCAGTTCTTC | CASLQPGQATSYNEQFF